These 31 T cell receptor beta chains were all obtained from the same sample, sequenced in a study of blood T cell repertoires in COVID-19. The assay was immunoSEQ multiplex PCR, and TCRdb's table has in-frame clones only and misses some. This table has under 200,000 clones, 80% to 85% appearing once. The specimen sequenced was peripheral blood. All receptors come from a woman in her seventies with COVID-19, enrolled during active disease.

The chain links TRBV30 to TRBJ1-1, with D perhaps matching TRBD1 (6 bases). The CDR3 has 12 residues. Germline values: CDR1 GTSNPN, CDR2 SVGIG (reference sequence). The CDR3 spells CVIKGGGTEAFF. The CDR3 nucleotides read TGTGTCATAAAAGGGGGGGGCACTGAAGCTTTCTTT.

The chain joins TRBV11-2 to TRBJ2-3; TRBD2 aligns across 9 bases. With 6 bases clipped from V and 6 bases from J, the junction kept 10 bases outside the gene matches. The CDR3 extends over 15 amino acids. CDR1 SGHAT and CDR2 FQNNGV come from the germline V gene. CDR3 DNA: TGTGCCAGCAGATCCCTGCGGGGGGGCCTTGATACGCAGTATTTT. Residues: CASRSLRGGLDTQYF.

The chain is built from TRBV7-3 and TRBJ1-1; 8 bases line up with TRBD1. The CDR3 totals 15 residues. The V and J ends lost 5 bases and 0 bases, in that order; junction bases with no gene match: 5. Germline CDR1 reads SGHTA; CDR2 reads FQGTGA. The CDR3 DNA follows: TGTGCCAGCAGCCTGCTGGGACAGGTGAACACTGAAGCTTTCTTT. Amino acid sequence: CASSLLGQVNTEAFF. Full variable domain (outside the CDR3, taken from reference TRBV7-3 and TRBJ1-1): GAGVSQTPSNKVTEKGKYVELRCDPISGHTALYWYRQSLGQGPEFLIYFQGTGAADDSGLPNDRFFAVRPEGSVSTLKIQRTERGDSAVYLCASSLLGQVNTEAFFGQGTRLTVV.

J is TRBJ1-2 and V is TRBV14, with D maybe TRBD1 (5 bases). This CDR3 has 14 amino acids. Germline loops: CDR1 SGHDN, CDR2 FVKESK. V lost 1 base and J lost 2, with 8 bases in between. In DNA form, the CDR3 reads TGTGCCAGCAGCCAAGGAGGACACAACTATGGCTACACCTTC. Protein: CASSQGGHNYGYTF.

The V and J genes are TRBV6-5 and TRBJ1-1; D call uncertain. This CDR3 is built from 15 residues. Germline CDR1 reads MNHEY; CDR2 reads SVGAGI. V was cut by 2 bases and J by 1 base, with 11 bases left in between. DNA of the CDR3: TGTGCCAGCAGTTACGGCGGCACTTCGAACACTGAAGCTTTCTTT. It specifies CASSYGGTSNTEAFF.

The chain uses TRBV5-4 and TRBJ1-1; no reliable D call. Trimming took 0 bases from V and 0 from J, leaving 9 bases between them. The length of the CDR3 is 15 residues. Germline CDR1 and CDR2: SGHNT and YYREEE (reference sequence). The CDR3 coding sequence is TGTGCCAGCAGCTTGGGGTTGAGCTTGAACACTGAAGCTTTCTTT. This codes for CASSLGLSLNTEAFF.

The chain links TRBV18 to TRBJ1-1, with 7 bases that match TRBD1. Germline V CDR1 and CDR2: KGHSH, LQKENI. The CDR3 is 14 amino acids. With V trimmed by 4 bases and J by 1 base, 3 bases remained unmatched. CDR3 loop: CASSQGATNTEAFF. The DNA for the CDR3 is TGTGCCAGCTCACAGGGGGCGACGAACACTGAAGCTTTCTTT.

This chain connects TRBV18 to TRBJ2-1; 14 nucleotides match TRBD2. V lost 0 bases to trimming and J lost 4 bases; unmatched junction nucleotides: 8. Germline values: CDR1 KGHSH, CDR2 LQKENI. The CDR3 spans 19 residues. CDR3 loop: CASSPPIGTSGSRYNEQFF. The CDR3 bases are TGTGCCAGCTCACCACCTATTGGGACTAGCGGGAGTAGGTACAATGAGCAGTTCTTC.

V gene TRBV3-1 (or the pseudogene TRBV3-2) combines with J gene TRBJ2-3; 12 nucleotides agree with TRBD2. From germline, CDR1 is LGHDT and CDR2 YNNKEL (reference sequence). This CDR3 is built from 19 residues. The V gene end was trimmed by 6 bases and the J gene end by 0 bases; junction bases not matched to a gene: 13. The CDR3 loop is CASSTRTSGAPPSTDTQYF. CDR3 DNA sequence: TGTGCCAGCAGTACGCGGACTAGCGGGGCCCCCCCTAGCACAGATACGCAGTATTTT.

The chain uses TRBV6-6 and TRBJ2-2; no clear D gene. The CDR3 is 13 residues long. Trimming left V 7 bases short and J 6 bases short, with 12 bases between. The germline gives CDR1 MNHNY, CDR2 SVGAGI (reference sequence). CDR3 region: CASNSPNPGELFF. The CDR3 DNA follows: TGTGCCAGCAACAGTCCCAACCCCGGGGAGCTGTTTTTT.

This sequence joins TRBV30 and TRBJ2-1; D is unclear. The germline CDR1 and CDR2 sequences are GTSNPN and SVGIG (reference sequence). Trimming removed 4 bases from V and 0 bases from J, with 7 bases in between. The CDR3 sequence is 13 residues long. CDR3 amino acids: CAWTAGSYNEQFF. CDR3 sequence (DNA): TGTGCCTGGACGGCAGGCTCCTACAATGAGCAGTTCTTC.

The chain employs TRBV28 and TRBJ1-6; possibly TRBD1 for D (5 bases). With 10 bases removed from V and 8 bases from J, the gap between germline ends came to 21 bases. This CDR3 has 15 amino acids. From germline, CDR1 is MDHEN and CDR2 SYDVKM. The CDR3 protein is CATEPQGFGHSPLHF. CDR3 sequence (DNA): TGTGCCACCGAACCGCAGGGATTTGGACATTCACCCCTCCACTTT. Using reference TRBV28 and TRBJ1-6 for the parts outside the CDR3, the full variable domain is DVKVTQSSRYLVKRTGEKVFLECVQDMDHENMFWYRQDPGLGLRLIYFSYDVKMKEKGDIPEGYSVSREKKERFSLILESASTNQTSMYLCATEPQGFGHSPLHFGNGTRLTVT.

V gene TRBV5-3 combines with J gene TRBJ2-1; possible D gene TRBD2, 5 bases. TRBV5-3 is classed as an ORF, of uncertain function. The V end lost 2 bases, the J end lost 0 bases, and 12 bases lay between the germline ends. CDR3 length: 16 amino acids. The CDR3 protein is CARSFPGNPSYNEQFF. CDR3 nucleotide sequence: TGTGCCAGAAGCTTCCCGGGGAACCCCTCCTACAATGAGCAGTTCTTC.

CDR3 protein: CSARPGQAQETQYF. CDR3 bases: TGCAGCGCCCGACCGGGACAGGCACAAGAGACCCAGTACTTC. The rearrangement links TRBV29-1 to TRBJ2-5; the match to TRBD1 covers 8 bases. V lost 7 bases and J lost 2; bases outside the gene matches: 9. This CDR3 region has 14 residues. Germline loops: CDR1 SQVTM, CDR2 ANQGSEA.

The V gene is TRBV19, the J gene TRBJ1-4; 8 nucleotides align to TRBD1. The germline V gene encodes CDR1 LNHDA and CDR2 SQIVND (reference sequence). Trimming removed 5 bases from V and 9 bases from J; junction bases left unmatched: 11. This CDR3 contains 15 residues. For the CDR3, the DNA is TGTGCCAGTAGTTTCGGACAGGGTGAGATAAAAAAACTGTTTTTT. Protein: CASSFGQGEIKKLFF.

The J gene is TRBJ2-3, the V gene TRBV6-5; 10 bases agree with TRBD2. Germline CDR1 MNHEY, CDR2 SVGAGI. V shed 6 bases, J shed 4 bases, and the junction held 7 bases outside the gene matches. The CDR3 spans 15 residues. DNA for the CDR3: TGTGCCAGCAGCAAGGGACTAGCGACTCCAGATACGCAGTATTTT. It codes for CASSKGLATPDTQYF.

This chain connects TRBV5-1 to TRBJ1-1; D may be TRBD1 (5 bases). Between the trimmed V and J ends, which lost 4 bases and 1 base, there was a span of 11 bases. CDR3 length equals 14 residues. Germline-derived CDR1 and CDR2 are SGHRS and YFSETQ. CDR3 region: CASSPGHTNTEAFF. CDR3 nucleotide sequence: TGCGCCAGCAGCCCCGGACATACGAACACTGAAGCTTTCTTT.

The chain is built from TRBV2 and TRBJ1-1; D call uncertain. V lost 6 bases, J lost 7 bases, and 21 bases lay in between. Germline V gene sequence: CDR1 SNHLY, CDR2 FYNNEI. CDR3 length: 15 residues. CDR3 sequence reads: CASSQQPLTNGEAFF. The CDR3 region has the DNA TGTGCCAGCAGCCAACAACCCCTTACTAACGGTGAAGCTTTCTTT. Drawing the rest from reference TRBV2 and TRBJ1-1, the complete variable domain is EPEVTQTPSHQVTQMGQEVILRCVPISNHLYFYWYRQILGQKVEFLVSFYNNEISEKSEIFDDQFSVERPDGSNFTLKIRSTKLEDSAMYFCASSQQPLTNGEAFFGQGTRLTVV.

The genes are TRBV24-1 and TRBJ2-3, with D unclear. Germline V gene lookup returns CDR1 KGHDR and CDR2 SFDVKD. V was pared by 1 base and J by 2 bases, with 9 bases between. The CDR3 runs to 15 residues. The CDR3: CATSDLSDFTDTQYF. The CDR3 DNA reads TGTGCCACCAGTGATTTATCAGATTTCACAGATACGCAGTATTTT.

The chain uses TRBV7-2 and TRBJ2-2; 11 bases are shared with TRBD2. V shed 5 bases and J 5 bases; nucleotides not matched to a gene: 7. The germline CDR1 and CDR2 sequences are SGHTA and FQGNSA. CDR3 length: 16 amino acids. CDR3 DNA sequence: TGTGCCAGCAGCCCTAGCGGGGGGAAAATTACCGGGGAGCTGTTTTTT. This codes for CASSPSGGKITGELFF. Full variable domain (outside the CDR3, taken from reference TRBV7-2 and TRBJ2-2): GAGVSQSPSNKVTEKGKDVELRCDPISGHTALYWYRQSLGQGLEFLIYFQGNSAPDKSGLPSDRFSAERTGGSVSTLTIQRTQQEDSAVYLCASSPSGGKITGELFFGEGSRLTVL.

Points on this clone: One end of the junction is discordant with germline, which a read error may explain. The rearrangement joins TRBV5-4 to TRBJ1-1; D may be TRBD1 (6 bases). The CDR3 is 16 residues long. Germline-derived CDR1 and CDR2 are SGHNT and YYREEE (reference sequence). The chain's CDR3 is CASSLAADSLNTEAFF. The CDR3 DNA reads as TGTGCCAGCAGTTTGGCCGCGGACAGTTTGAACACTGAAGCTTTCTTT.

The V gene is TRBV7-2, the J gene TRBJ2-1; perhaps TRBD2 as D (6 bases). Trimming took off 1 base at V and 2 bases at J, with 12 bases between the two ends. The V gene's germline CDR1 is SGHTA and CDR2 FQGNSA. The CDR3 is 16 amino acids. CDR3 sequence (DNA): TGTGCCAGCAGCTTAGTAGGGACTCAAGCCTACAATGAGCAGTTCTTC. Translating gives CASSLVGTQAYNEQFF.

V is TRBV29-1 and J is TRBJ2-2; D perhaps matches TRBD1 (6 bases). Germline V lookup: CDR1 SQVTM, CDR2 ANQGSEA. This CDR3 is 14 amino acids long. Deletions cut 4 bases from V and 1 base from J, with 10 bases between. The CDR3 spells CSVVSDRNTGELFF. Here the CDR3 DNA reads TGCAGCGTTGTGTCGGACAGGAACACCGGGGAGCTGTTTTTT.

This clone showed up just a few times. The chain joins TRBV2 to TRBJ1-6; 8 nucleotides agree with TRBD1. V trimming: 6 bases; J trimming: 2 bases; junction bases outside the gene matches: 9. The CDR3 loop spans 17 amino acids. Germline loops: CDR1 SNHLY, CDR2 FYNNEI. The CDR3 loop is CASSLDRENPYNSPLHF. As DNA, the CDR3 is TGTGCCAGCAGCTTGGACAGGGAAAATCCCTATAATTCACCCCTCCACTTT.

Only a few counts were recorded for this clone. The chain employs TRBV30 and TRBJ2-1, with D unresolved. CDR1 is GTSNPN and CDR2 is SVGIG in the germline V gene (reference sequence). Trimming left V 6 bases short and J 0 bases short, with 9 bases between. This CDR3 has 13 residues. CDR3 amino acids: CACLRRSYNEQFF. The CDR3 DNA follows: TGTGCCTGTCTACGCCGCTCCTACAATGAGCAGTTCTTC.

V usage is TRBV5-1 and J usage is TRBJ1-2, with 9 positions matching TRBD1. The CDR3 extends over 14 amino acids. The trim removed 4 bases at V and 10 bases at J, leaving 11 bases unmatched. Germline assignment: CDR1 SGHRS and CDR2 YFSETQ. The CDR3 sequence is CASSRVGQGYDYTF. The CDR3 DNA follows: TGCGCCAGCAGCCGGGTGGGACAGGGATACGACTACACCTTC. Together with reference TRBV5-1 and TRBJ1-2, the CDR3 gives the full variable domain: KAGVTQTPRYLIKTRGQQVTLSCSPISGHRSVSWYQQTPGQGLQFLFEYFSETQRNKGNFPGRFSGRQFSNSRSEMNVSTLELGDSALYLCASSRVGQGYDYTFGSGTRLTVV.

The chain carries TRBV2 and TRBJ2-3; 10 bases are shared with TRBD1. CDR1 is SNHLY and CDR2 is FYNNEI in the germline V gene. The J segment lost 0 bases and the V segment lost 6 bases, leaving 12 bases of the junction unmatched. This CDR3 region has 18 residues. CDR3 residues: CASSALPQTGGSTDTQYF. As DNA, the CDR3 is TGTGCCAGCAGCGCCCTACCCCAGACAGGGGGCAGCACAGATACGCAGTATTTT.

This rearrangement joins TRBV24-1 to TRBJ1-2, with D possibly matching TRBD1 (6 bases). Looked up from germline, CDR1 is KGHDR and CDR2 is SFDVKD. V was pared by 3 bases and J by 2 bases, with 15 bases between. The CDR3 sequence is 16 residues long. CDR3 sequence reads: CATSDEDRPINYGYTF. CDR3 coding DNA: TGTGCCACCAGTGATGAGGACAGACCGATCAACTATGGCTACACCTTC.

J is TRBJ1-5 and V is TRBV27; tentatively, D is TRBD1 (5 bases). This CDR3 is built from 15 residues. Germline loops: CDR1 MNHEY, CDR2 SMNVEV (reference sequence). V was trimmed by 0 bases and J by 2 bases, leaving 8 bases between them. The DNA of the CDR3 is TGTGCCAGCAGTTTATCAGGGGTCGGCAATCAGCCCCAGCATTTT. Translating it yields CASSLSGVGNQPQHF.

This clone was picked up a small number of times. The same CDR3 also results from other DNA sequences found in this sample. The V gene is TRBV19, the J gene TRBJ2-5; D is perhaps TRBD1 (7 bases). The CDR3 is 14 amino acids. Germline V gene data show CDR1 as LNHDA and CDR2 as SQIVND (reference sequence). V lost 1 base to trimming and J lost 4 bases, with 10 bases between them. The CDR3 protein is CASSIGQGGETQYF. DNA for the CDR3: TGTGCCAGTAGTATAGGACAGGGAGGAGAGACCCAGTACTTC.

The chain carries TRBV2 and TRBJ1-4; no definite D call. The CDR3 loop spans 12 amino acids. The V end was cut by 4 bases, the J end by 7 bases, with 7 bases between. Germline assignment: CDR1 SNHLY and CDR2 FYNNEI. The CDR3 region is CASSVRVEKLFF. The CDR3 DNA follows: TGTGCCAGCAGTGTGAGAGTTGAAAAACTGTTTTTT. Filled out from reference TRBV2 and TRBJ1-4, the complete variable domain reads EPEVTQTPSHQVTQMGQEVILRCVPISNHLYFYWYRQILGQKVEFLVSFYNNEISEKSEIFDDQFSVERPDGSNFTLKIRSTKLEDSAMYFCASSVRVEKLFFGSGTQLSVL.